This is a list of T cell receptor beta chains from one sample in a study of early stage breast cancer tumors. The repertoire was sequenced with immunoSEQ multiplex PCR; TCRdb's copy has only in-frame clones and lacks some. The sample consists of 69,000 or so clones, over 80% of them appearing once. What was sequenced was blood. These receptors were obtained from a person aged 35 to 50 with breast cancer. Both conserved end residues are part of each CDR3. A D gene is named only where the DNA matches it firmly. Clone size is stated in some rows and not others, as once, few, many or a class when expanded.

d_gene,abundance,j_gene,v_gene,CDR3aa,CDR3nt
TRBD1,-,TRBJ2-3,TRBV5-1,CASSWGQGYTDTQYF,TGCGCCAGCAGCTGGGGACAGGGGTATACAGATACGCAGTATTTT
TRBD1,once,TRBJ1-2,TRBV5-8,CASSLVLGTGYGYTF,TGTGCCAGCAGCTTGGTCCTCGGGACAGGCTATGGCTACACCTTC
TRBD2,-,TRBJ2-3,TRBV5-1,CASSLEIAGEDTQYF,TGCGCCAGCAGCTTGGAGATAGCGGGAGAGGATACGCAGTATTTT
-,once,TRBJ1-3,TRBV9,CASSYEGQGNTIYF,TGTGCCAGCAGCTATGAAGGACAGGGAAACACCATATATTTT
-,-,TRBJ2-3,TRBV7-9,CASSLTGVADTQYF,TGTGCCAGCAGCTTAACCGGGGTGGCAGATACGCAGTATTTT
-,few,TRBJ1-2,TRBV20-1,CSASRQAGYTF,TGCAGTGCTAGCCGACAGGCGGGCTACACCTTC
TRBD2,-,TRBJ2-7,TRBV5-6,CASSLGLAGIAHEQYF,TGTGCCAGCAGCCTTGGACTAGCGGGAATTGCGCACGAGCAGTACTTC
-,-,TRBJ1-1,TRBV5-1,CASSLVQALNTEAFF,TGCGCCAGCAGCTTGGTGCAGGCCTTGAACACTGAAGCTTTCTTT
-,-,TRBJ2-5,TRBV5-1,CASSSGQETQYF,TGCGCCAGCAGCTCGGGTCAAGAGACCCAGTACTTC
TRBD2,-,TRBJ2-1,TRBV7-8,CASSPTGLAVYNEQFF,TGTGCCAGCAGCCCCACGGGACTAGCAGTATACAATGAGCAGTTCTTC
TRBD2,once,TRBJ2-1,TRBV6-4,CASSVLAGVVNEQFF,TGTGCCAGCAGTGTTCTAGCGGGTGTTGTCAATGAGCAGTTCTTC
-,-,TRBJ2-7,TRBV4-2,CASSQVHSHNYEQYF,TGTGCCAGCAGCCAAGTGCATAGCCACAACTACGAGCAGTACTTC
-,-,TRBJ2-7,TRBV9,CASSVADSYEQYF,TGTGCCAGCAGCGTGGCAGACAGCTACGAGCAGTACTTC
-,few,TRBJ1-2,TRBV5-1,CASSLVTGNYGYTF,TGCGCCAGCAGCTTGGTAACAGGGAACTATGGCTACACCTTC
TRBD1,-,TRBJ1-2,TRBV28,CASRGTGRFSYGYTF,TGTGCCAGCAGGGGGACAGGGAGGTTTAGCTATGGCTACACCTTC
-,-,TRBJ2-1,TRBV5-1,CASSLGGSSYNEQFF,TGCGCCAGCAGCCTTGGTGGGAGCTCCTACAATGAGCAGTTCTTC
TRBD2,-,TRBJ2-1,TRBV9,CASSGAGGSGEQFF,TGTGCCAGCAGCGGGGCGGGAGGGTCTGGTGAGCAGTTCTTC
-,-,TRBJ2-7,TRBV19,CASSPRTSYEQYF,TGTGCCAGTAGCCCTCGGACCTCCTACGAGCAGTACTTC
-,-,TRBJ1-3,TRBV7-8,CASSSHQPNQLGSGNTIYF,TGTGCCAGCAGCTCACATCAACCCAACCAGCTGGGGTCGGGAAACACCATATATTTT
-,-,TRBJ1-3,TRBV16,CASSPDGAGNTIYF,TGTGCCAGCAGCCCCGACGGGGCTGGAAACACCATATATTTT
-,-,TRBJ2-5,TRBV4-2,CASSQVASQETQYF,TGTGCCAGCAGCCAGGTAGCTAGCCAAGAGACCCAGTACTTC
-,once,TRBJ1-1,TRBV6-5,CASGTLNTEAFF,TGTGCCAGCGGCACCCTGAACACTGAGGCTTTCTTT
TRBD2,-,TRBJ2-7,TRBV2,CAIQAGLLYEQYF,TGTGCCATCCAAGCGGGACTGCTCTACGAGCAGTACTTC
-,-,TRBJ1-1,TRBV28,CASSWRRGNTEAFF,TGTGCCAGCAGTTGGAGACGGGGGAACACTGAAGCTTTCTTT
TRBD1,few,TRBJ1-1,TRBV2,CASSETGWAFF,TGTGCCAGCAGTGAGACAGGGTGGGCTTTCTTT
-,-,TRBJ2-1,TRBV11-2,CASSFDEQFF,TGTGCCAGCAGCTTCGATGAGCAGTTCTTC
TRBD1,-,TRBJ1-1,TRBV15,CATSIDRGNTEAFF,TGTGCCACCAGCATTGACAGGGGTAACACTGAAGCTTTCTTT
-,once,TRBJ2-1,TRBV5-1,CASNDPGSSYNEQFF,TGCGCCAGCAACGACCCCGGGAGCTCCTACAATGAGCAGTTCTTC
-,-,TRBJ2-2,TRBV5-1,CASSSTSVNTGELFF,TGCGCCAGCAGCTCGACTAGTGTAAACACCGGGGAGCTGTTTTTT
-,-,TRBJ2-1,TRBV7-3,CASSLGTPSYNEQFF,TGTGCCAGCAGCTTAGGGACGCCATCCTACAATGAGCAGTTCTTC
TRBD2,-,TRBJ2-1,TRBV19,CASSQGLAGAEQFF,TGTGCCAGTAGTCAAGGACTAGCGGGAGCTGAGCAGTTCTTC